This TCR beta chain is from a study of cytomegalovirus exposure and HLA in healthy donors. Notes on this clone: Its antigen is unknown. The DNA is omitted, as the CDR3 cannot be located on it reliably, and the CDR3 follows TCRdb's listing.

The length of the CDR3 is 13 amino acids, counting both ends. CDR1 is MNHEY, CDR2 SVGAGI, per germline. Study outcomes and limitations: Most observed TCR sequences were rare, whereas some public TCRs were detected in many donors. Later work found that TCR association rates differed between HLA loci; DRB1 had the most and HLA-C the fewest. Later analysis associated a missense DCLRE1C variant with TCR beta V- and J-gene trimming.

Researchers ran the PCR with 60 Vbeta and 13 Jbeta primers. The data were produced by immunoSEQ multiplex PCR, yet TCRdb's version contains in-frame clones alone and is incomplete. Of 99,000 or so clones listed, around 80% were seen once; the top ten hold around 8.8%. This clonotype was obtained from a man between 40 and 49 years old in good health and CMV-seropositive. The chain recombines TRBV6-5 with TRBJ2-7; the listed D gene, TRBD1, was not tested against the DNA. Sequenced sample: PBMCs. CDR3 residues: CASTWGQGADEYF.